Detailed here is one T cell receptor (beta chain). The data were taken from a study of spatial heterogeneity in lung cancer. Whole-study context: Alpha-chain sequences were consistently detected in smaller numbers than beta-chain sequences.

The CDR3 length is 16 residues. Between the trimmed V and J ends, which lost 4 bases and 4 bases, there was a span of 19 bases. Germline CDR1 and CDR2: SGHAT and FQNNGV. Via MiXCR, TCRdb re-called the 5' RACE reads, giving one row per CDR3 protein. The table records about 87,000 distinct CDR3 sequences, approximately 19% of them present only once. Noted time point: blood at routine non-recurrence follow-up after resection. Sample: PBMCs, taken at follow-up. The source is a male donor with early-stage non-small cell lung cancer. This chain joins TRBV11-2 and TRBJ1-2; TRBD1 might be the D (5 bases). CDR3 amino acids: CASSSLGGQGLYGYTF. The CDR3 nucleotides read TGTGCCAGCAGCTCCCTGGGCGGGCAGGGTCTCTATGGCTACACCTTC. Combining the CDR3 with reference TRBV11-2 and TRBJ1-2 gives the whole variable domain EAGVAQSPRYKIIEKRQSVAFWCNPISGHATLYWYQQILGQGPKLLIQFQNNGVVDDSQLPKDRFSAERLKGVDSTLKIQPAKLEDSAVYLCASSSLGGQGLYGYTFGSGTRLTVV.